Sequencing of this T cell receptor (beta chain) was carried out in a study of cytomegalovirus exposure and HLA in healthy donors. A single count supports this clone. Its antigen is undetermined. Findings of the study overall: When presence/absence was analysed, sequencing depth was taken to be roughly uniform across donors. The authors considered a cluster of highly shared sequence variants likely to be a sequencing artifact.

Primers: 60 Vbeta forward and 13 Jbeta reverse. Assay: immunoSEQ multiplex PCR; the TCRdb copy retains only in-frame clones and omits some. This sample yields 81,000 or so clones, of which just over 75% are seen a single time; approximately 3% belongs to the top ten. The CDR3 covers 11 residues. Germline lookup yields CDR1 SGHKS and CDR2 YYEKEE (reference sequence). V was clipped by 5 bases and J by 8 bases, with 10 bases between them. The chain employs TRBV5-5 and TRBJ1-1, with a possible D match to TRBD1 (5 bases). This TCR was sampled from a man aged 45-65 years in good health and CMV-seropositive. The sequenced material came from PBMCs. The CDR3 nucleotides read TGTGCCAGCAGGCTGACAGCCGAAGCTTTCTTT. It encodes CASRLTAEAFF.